This T cell receptor beta chain was captured by sequencing in a study of OX40 agonist ivuxolimab in advanced cancers. Overall study findings and caveats: The 0.1-3.0 mg/kg partial responders had among the lowest clonal expansion.

TCRdb keeps only in-frame clones here, not all; method: immunoSEQ multiplex PCR. The sample holds 44,000 or so clones, around 80% seen once. About this clone itself: What it binds is unknown.

Baseline, cycle 4 day 1, and cycle 7 day 1 were the blood sampling points. Germline V CDR1 and CDR2: SGHDT, YYEEEE. The CDR3 consists of 16 residues. Trimming shortened V by 3 bases and J by 2 bases, and 12 bases separated the two germline ends. The origin of this receptor is an adult with an advanced solid tumor such as melanoma, head and neck, liver or kidney cancer. The chain is built from TRBV5-6 and TRBJ1-6; D gene unclear. The specimen comprised CD4+ or CD8+ T cells sorted from blood, sampled in a trial of the OX40 agonist ivuxolimab. Here the CDR3 reads CASSWEVIPYNSPLHF. The DNA of the CDR3 is TGTGCCAGCAGCTGGGAGGTTATCCCCTATAATTCACCCCTCCACTTT.